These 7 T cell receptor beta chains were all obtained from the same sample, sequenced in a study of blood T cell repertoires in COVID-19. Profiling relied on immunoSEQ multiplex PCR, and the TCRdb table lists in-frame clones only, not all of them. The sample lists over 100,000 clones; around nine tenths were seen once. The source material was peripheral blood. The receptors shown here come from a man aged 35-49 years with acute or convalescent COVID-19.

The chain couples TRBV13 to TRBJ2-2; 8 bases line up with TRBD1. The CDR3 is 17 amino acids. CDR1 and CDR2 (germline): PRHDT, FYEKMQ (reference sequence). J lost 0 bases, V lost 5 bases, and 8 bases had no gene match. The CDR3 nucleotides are TGTGCCAGCAGCCTCCGGACAGGGACCTCGAACACCGGGGAGCTGTTTTTT. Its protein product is CASSLRTGTSNTGELFF.

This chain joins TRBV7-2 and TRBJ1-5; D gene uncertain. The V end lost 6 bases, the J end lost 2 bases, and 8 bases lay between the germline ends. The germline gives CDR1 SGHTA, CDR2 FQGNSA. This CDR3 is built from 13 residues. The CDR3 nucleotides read TGTGCCAGCAGTCAGCAGGGCAATCAGCCCCAGCATTTT. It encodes CASSQQGNQPQHF.

CDR3 in DNA: TGTGCCAGCAGCTTGAGGGACAGGGCTTTTACAGATACGCAGTATTTT. Its protein product is CASSLRDRAFTDTQYF. The chain joins TRBV5-5 to TRBJ2-3, with 9 bases matching TRBD1. Trimming took 1 base from V and 3 from J; bases not matched to a gene: 6. The CDR3 spans 16 residues. Germline V lookup: CDR1 SGHKS, CDR2 YYEKEE (reference sequence).

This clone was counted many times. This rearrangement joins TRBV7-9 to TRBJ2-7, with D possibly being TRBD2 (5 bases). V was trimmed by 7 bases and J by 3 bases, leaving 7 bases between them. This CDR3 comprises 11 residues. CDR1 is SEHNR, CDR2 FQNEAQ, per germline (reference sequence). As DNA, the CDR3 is TGTGCCAGCACGGAGGACTACGAGCAGTACTTC. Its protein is CASTEDYEQYF.

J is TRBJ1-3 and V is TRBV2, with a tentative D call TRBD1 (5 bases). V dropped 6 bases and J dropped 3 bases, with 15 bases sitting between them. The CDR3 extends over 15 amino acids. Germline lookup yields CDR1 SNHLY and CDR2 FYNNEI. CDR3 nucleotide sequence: TGTGCCAGCAGGTTACCGGGGGGAGGTGGAAACACCATATATTTT. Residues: CASRLPGGGGNTIYF.

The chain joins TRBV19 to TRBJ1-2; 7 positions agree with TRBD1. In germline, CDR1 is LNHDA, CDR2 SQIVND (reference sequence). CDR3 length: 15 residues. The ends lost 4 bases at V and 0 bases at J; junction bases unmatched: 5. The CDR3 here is CASSTTGDANYGYTF. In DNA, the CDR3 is TGTGCCAGTAGTACAACAGGGGACGCTAACTATGGCTACACCTTC.

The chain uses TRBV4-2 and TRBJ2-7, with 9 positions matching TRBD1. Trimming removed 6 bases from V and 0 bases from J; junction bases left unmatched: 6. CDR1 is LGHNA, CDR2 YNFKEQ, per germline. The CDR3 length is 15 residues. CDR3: CASRSGTGSSYEQYF. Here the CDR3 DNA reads TGTGCCAGCAGGTCTGGGACAGGGAGCTCCTACGAGCAGTACTTC.